This T cell receptor (beta chain) was found in a study of post-analysis software for immune sequencing data. Overall study findings and caveats: Normalized Chao1 diversity in multiple sclerosis patients fell significantly below that of controls. Strong co-clustering by F measure was evident for samples that had been prepared in the same batch. The study found TRBV5-6, TRBV5-1 and TRBV20-1 among four to six TRBV segments more frequent in patients than controls.

This clonotype occurred a few times. Its antigen is undetermined. The germline V and J ends were trimmed by 1 base and 2 bases, with 10 bases remaining between them. Germline-derived CDR1 and CDR2 are MNHEY and SVGAGI. The CDR3 sequence is 15 residues long. Prepared libraries of TCR beta cDNA carried unique molecular identifiers. One entry per CDR3 protein results from TCRdb running MiXCR on the PCR reads. This sample has a few hundred thousand distinct CDR3 sequences, with more than 30% found just once. The sequenced sample consisted of blood. The sequence was obtained from a girl under 10 years old with multiple sclerosis. The J gene is TRBJ2-3, the V gene TRBV6-5, with D maybe TRBD2 (5 bases). The CDR3 nucleotides are TGTGCCAGCAGTTACTTCGGGGAACTCACAGATACGCAGTATTTT. Translated, it gives CASSYFGELTDTQYF.